The source of this TCR beta chain is a study of blood T cell repertoires in COVID-19. CDR1 and CDR2 from the germline V gene are LGHDT and YNNKEL (reference sequence). Trimming stripped 5 bases from V and 1 base from J, with 13 bases between. The CDR3 runs to 15 residues. Sequencing was performed with immunoSEQ multiplex PCR; in TCRdb, only in-frame clones are kept and a portion is missing. The data show roughly 440,000 clones, with 88% seen just once and about 12% held by the top ten. Sequencing input: peripheral blood. The source is a woman aged 50 to 60 with COVID-19, enrolled during active disease. The chain combines TRBV3-1 (or the pseudogene TRBV3-2) with TRBJ2-3; tentatively, D is TRBD1 (6 bases). The CDR3, as DNA: TGTGCCAGCAGCTTACGGGCAGGGGGCACAGATACGCAGTATTTT. As protein: CASSLRAGGTDTQYF.